Listed here are 24 T cell receptor beta chains from one sample, sequenced in a study of blood T cell repertoires in COVID-19. Using immunoSEQ multiplex PCR, the repertoire was profiled, and TCRdb retains in-frame clones only, with some absent. The repertoire holds around 280,000 clones, 90% seen once, with 1.7% in the top ten. Sequencing was performed on PBMCs or T cells enriched from blood (not recorded which). These receptors all come from a woman between 18 and 29 years old with acute COVID-19.

The chain employs TRBV5-1 and TRBJ2-5; TRBD2 is a possible D gene (6 bases). Germline loops: CDR1 SGHRS, CDR2 YFSETQ. With 5 bases removed from V and 2 bases from J, the gap between germline ends came to 13 bases. CDR3 length equals 14 residues. This CDR3 reads CASRTGGVQETQYF. DNA of the CDR3: TGCGCCAGCAGAACAGGAGGGGTTCAAGAGACCCAGTACTTC. Full variable domain (outside the CDR3, taken from reference TRBV5-1 and TRBJ2-5): KAGVTQTPRYLIKTRGQQVTLSCSPISGHRSVSWYQQTPGQGLQFLFEYFSETQRNKGNFPGRFSGRQFSNSRSEMNVSTLELGDSALYLCASRTGGVQETQYFGPGTRLLVL.

The chain carries TRBV4-1 and TRBJ2-5, with D maybe TRBD1 (6 bases). The CDR3 sequence is 15 residues long. Germline CDR1 is MGHRA and CDR2 is YSYEKL. The V gene lost 4 bases and the J gene lost 5 bases, with 17 bases spanning the gap. DNA of the CDR3: TGCGCCAGCAGCCGAACAGGGTTCGAGAAGGAGACCCAGTACTTC. It is translated as CASSRTGFEKETQYF.

The chain combines TRBV7-2 with TRBJ1-1; no reliable D call. Per germline, CDR1 SGHTA and CDR2 FQGNSA. Trimming removed 5 bases at V and 11 bases at J, with 21 bases between. The CDR3 is 14 amino acids. This chain's CDR3 is CASSPTGRVGEAFF. The DNA for the CDR3 is TGTGCCAGCAGCCCAACCGGCCGGGTTGGTGAGGCTTTCTTT.

The gene calls are TRBV28 and TRBJ1-5, with no clear D. V lost 1 base to trimming and J lost 4 bases, with 20 bases between them. The CDR3 loop spans 18 amino acids. Germline values: CDR1 MDHEN, CDR2 SYDVKM. The chain's CDR3 is CASSLFMFRGSMNQPQHF. The CDR3 DNA follows: TGTGCCAGCAGTTTATTTATGTTCCGGGGATCGATGAATCAGCCCCAGCATTTT.

This clone occurred a few times. This sequence joins TRBV15 and TRBJ2-7, with 12 bases aligning to TRBD2. The CDR3 length is 15 residues. Germline CDR1 and CDR2: LNHNV and YYDKDF (reference sequence). With 4 bases clipped from V and 9 bases from J, the junction kept 10 bases outside the gene matches. The CDR3 is CATSKGLAGIVGQYF. The CDR3, as DNA: TGTGCCACCAGCAAAGGACTAGCGGGGATAGTAGGGCAGTACTTC.

This chain uses TRBV7-9 with TRBJ2-2; possibly TRBD2 for D (5 bases). The length of the CDR3 is 14 residues. The germline gives CDR1 SEHNR, CDR2 FQNEAQ (reference sequence). V gave up 2 bases and J gave up 5 bases, with 9 bases separating them. The CDR3 spells CASSLYGETGELFF. The CDR3 DNA reads as TGTGCCAGCAGCTTATACGGGGAGACCGGGGAGCTGTTTTTT. The full variable domain, in which reference TRBV7-9 and TRBJ2-2 provide the parts outside the CDR3, is DTGVSQNPRHKITKRGQNVTFRCDPISEHNRLYWYRQTLGQGPEFLTYFQNEAQLEKSRLLSDRFSAERPKGSFSTLEIQRTEQGDSAMYLCASSLYGETGELFFGEGSRLTVL.

This chain links TRBV28 with TRBJ2-7; perhaps TRBD1 as D (5 bases). With 1 base removed from V and 2 bases from J, the gap between germline ends came to 9 bases. The CDR3 is 14 amino acids. The V gene's germline CDR1 is MDHEN and CDR2 SYDVKM. DNA of the CDR3: TGTGCCAGCAGTTTATTACAGGCTACCTACGAGCAGTACTTC. This codes for CASSLLQATYEQYF.

This clone was counted between two and nine times. This chain joins TRBV7-8 and TRBJ1-5; D unresolved. V was clipped by 1 base and J by 9 bases, with 19 bases between them. This CDR3 region has 16 residues. The germline V gene has CDR1 SGHVS and CDR2 FQNEAQ. CDR3 in DNA: TGTGCCAGCAGCTTAGGGGTGGGCGGAGCGGGTTTGCCCCAGCATTTT. Translating gives CASSLGVGGAGLPQHF. The full variable domain, in which reference TRBV7-8 and TRBJ1-5 provide the parts outside the CDR3, is GAGVSQSPRYKVAKRGQDVALRCDPISGHVSLFWYQQALGQGPEFLTYFQNEAQLDKSGLPSDRFFAERPEGSVSTLKIQRTQQEDSAVYLCASSLGVGGAGLPQHFGDGTRLSIL.

This clone was seen only once. The chain is built from TRBV12-3 or TRBV12-4 and TRBJ2-7; D perhaps matches TRBD2 (6 bases). Trimming shortened V by 6 bases and J by 6 bases, and 15 bases separated the two germline ends. The CDR3 has 13 residues. The CDR3 here is CASSLLTSGEQYF. DNA of the CDR3: TGTGCCAGCAGCCTCTTGACTAGTGGCGAGCAGTACTTC.

This chain connects TRBV10-2 to TRBJ2-3; D is possibly TRBD2 (6 bases). Trimming pared 6 bases from V and 2 bases from J, leaving 15 bases between. CDR1 is WSHSY, CDR2 SAAADI, per germline. The CDR3 runs to 15 residues. CDR3 bases: TGCGCCAGCAGCCTCAGTGGAGGGTACACAGATACGCAGTATTTT. Protein sequence: CASSLSGGYTDTQYF.

The chain uses TRBV7-3 and TRBJ2-1; 7 bases are shared with TRBD2. Germline CDR1 is SGHTA and CDR2 is FQGTGA. The junction had 7 bases not matched to a gene; V was cut back by 5 bases and J by 6 bases. The CDR3 has 14 residues. The CDR3 DNA sequence: TGTGCCAGCAGCCCCAAAAGGACTAGCAATGAGCAGTTCTTC. It encodes CASSPKRTSNEQFF.

The chain employs TRBV30 and TRBJ1-6; D is perhaps TRBD1 (6 bases). The germline gives CDR1 GTSNPN, CDR2 SVGIG (reference sequence). The CDR3 totals 17 residues. Trimming took off 1 base at V and 6 bases at J, with 19 bases between the two ends. The DNA for the CDR3 is TGTGCCTGGAGTGGCAACCTGCGGGGGCTGCGTAATTCACCCCTCCACTTT. Translating gives CAWSGNLRGLRNSPLHF.

The chain carries TRBV4-1 and TRBJ1-5; possible D gene TRBD1, 6 bases. Germline-derived CDR1 and CDR2 are MGHRA and YSYEKL. The CDR3 sequence is 15 residues long. V shed 3 bases and J shed 0 bases, with 9 bases lying between them. The DNA for the CDR3 is TGCGCCAGCAGCCAGCGGACAGCTAGCAATCAGCCCCAGCATTTT. Translated: CASSQRTASNQPQHF.

V and J are TRBV7-2 and TRBJ2-7, with TRBD2 identical over 7 bases. V shed 7 bases and J 2 bases; nucleotides not matched to a gene: 5. This CDR3 is 13 amino acids long. Germline loops: CDR1 SGHTA, CDR2 FQGNSA. The CDR3 coding sequence is TGTGCCAGCACTCCCAGCGGGGCCTACGAGCAGTACTTC. It specifies CASTPSGAYEQYF. Filled out from reference TRBV7-2 and TRBJ2-7, the complete variable domain reads GAGVSQSPSNKVTEKGKDVELRCDPISGHTALYWYRQSLGQGLEFLIYFQGNSAPDKSGLPSDRFSAERTGGSVSTLTIQRTQQEDSAVYLCASTPSGAYEQYFGPGTRLTVT.

V and J are TRBV7-6 and TRBJ2-3; 11 nucleotides match TRBD2. V lost 5 bases, J lost 4 bases, and 11 bases stayed unmatched. Germline loops: CDR1 SGHVS, CDR2 FNYEAQ. The CDR3 covers 17 residues. The CDR3 DNA follows: TGTGCCAGCAGCCGTCACTCCGGGACTAGCGGTTCAGATACGCAGTATTTT. Its translation: CASSRHSGTSGSDTQYF. Full variable domain (remainder filled in from reference TRBV7-6 and TRBJ2-3): GAGVSQSPRYKVTKRGQDVALRCDPISGHVSLYWYRQALGQGPEFLTYFNYEAQQDKSGLPNDRFSAERPEGSISTLTIQRTEQRDSAMYRCASSRHSGTSGSDTQYFGPGTRLTVL.

The DNA of the CDR3 is TGTGCCAGCAGCGACAGCGGGAGGTTTCGGAACATTCAGTACTTC. Amino acids: CASSDSGRFRNIQYF. V is TRBV27 and J is TRBJ2-4, with 9 bases identical to TRBD2. Trimming cost V 6 bases and J 7 bases; bases outside gene matches: 10. The CDR3 is 15 residues long. CDR1 MNHEY and CDR2 SMNVEV come from the germline V gene (reference sequence).

The chain carries TRBV5-4 and TRBJ1-3; 9 bases line up with TRBD1. This CDR3 is 15 amino acids long. J gave up 3 bases and V 5 bases, and 6 bases lay outside the gene matches. Germline CDR1 SGHNT, CDR2 YYREEE (reference sequence). CDR3 sequence reads: CASSLQGARGNTIYF. The CDR3 bases are TGTGCCAGCAGTTTACAGGGGGCGCGTGGAAACACCATATATTTT. Full variable domain (rest looked up from reference TRBV5-4 and TRBJ1-3): ETGVTQSPTHLIKTRGQQVTLRCSSQSGHNTVSWYQQALGQGPQFIFQYYREEENGRGNFPPRFSGLQFPNYSSELNVNALELDDSALYLCASSLQGARGNTIYFGEGSWLTVV.

The chain recombines TRBV28 with TRBJ2-1, with 7 bases matching TRBD2. Unmatched junction bases numbered 14, after V lost 1 base and J lost 2 bases. The germline V gene has CDR1 MDHEN and CDR2 SYDVKM. This CDR3 region has 19 residues. CDR3 DNA: TGTGCCAGCAGTTTATCCGTCCCGCGGGGGAAGGGCCCCTACAATGAGCAGTTCTTC. It specifies CASSLSVPRGKGPYNEQFF.

The chain couples TRBV13 to TRBJ2-3; no clear D gene. Looked up from germline, CDR1 is PRHDT and CDR2 is FYEKMQ (reference sequence). The CDR3 loop spans 12 amino acids. The V gene lost 5 bases and the J gene lost 5 bases, with 8 bases spanning the gap. The CDR3 region is CASSPNRDTQYF. CDR3 in DNA: TGTGCCAGCAGCCCGAACAGAGATACGCAGTATTTT.

The chain couples TRBV2 to TRBJ1-5; the D is unclear. The germline CDR1 and CDR2 sequences are SNHLY and FYNNEI. This CDR3 is 14 amino acids long. Trimming pared 5 bases from V and 0 bases from J, leaving 8 bases between. The CDR3 bases are TGTGCCAGCAGTTCCCAGATTAGCAATCAGCCCCAGCATTTT. Protein sequence: CASSSQISNQPQHF.

CDR3 loop: CASSLGDRLNGYTF. The CDR3 DNA follows: TGCGCCAGCAGCTTGGGGGACAGACTCAATGGCTACACCTTC. The chain couples TRBV5-1 to TRBJ1-2; 7 positions match TRBD1. Trimming at V came to 0 bases and at J to 6 bases, leaving 5 bases not matched to a gene. This CDR3 spans 14 amino acids. Germline lookup yields CDR1 SGHRS and CDR2 YFSETQ. The whole variable domain, filled in from reference TRBV5-1 and TRBJ1-2, reads KAGVTQTPRYLIKTRGQQVTLSCSPISGHRSVSWYQQTPGQGLQFLFEYFSETQRNKGNFPGRFSGRQFSNSRSEMNVSTLELGDSALYLCASSLGDRLNGYTFGSGTRLTVV.

The V gene is TRBV5-6, the J gene TRBJ1-4, with D tentatively TRBD1 (5 bases). This CDR3 is built from 16 residues. Germline CDR1 reads SGHDT; CDR2 reads YYEEEE. V was cut by 0 bases and J by 8 bases, with 17 bases left in between. For the CDR3, the DNA is TGTGCCAGCAGCTTGGAGGTGGGGCCTGGGCGGGAAAAACTGTTTTTT. Amino acids: CASSLEVGPGREKLFF.

This chain joins TRBV7-9 and TRBJ1-1; D remains ambiguous. Germline-derived CDR1 and CDR2 are SEHNR and FQNEAQ (reference sequence). V gave up 0 bases and J gave up 0 bases, with 14 bases separating them. CDR3 length: 17 residues. CDR3 loop: CASSLAVGIGMNTEAFF. The CDR3 DNA reads as TGTGCCAGCAGCTTAGCGGTCGGGATTGGGATGAACACTGAAGCTTTCTTT.

Worth noting for this clone: This sample also contains other DNA sequences that code for the same CDR3. The V gene is TRBV4-3, the J gene TRBJ1-1; unclear D gene. V gave up 0 bases and J gave up 4 bases, with 6 bases separating them. This CDR3 region has 13 residues. Germline CDR1 and CDR2: LGHNA and YSLEER. The CDR3 region has the DNA TGCGCCAGCAGCCAAGATCGCGGCACTGAAGCTTTCTTT. Its translation is CASSQDRGTEAFF.